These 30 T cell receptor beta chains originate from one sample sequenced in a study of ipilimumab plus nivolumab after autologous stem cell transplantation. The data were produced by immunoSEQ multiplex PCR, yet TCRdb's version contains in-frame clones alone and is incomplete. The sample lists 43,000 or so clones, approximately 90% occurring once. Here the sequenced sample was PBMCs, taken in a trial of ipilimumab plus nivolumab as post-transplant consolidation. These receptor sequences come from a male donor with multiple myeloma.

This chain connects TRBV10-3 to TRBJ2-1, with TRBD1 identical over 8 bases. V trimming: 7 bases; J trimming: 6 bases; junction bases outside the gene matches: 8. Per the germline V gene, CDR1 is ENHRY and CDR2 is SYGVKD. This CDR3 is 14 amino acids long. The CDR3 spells CAITQPGQVNEQFF. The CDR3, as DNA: TGTGCCATCACTCAACCGGGACAGGTCAATGAGCAGTTCTTC.

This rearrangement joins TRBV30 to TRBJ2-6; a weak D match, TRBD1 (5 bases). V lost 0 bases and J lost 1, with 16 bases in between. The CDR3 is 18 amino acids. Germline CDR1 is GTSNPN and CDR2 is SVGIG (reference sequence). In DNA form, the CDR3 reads TGTGCCTGGAGTGTGGCGAGGACACCCTCTTCTGGGGCCAACGTCCTGACTTTC. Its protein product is CAWSVARTPSSGANVLTF.

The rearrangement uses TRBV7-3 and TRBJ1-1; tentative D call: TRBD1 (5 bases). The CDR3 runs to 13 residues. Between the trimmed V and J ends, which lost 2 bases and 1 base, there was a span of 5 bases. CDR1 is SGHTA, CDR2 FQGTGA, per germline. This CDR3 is CASSLDRNTEAFF. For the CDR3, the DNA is TGTGCCAGCAGCTTAGACAGGAACACTGAAGCTTTCTTT.

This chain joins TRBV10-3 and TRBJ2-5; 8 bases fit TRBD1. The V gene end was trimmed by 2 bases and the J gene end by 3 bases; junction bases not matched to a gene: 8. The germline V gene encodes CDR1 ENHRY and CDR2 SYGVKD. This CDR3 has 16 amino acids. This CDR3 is CAISEANRGLEETQYF. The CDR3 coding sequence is TGTGCCATCAGTGAGGCAAACAGGGGGTTAGAAGAGACCCAGTACTTC.

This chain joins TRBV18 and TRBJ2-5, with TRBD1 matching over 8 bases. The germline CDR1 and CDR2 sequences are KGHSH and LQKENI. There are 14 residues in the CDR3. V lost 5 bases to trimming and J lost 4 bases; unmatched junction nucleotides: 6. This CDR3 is CASSRQGATETQYF. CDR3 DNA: TGTGCCAGCTCAAGGCAGGGGGCCACAGAGACCCAGTACTTC.

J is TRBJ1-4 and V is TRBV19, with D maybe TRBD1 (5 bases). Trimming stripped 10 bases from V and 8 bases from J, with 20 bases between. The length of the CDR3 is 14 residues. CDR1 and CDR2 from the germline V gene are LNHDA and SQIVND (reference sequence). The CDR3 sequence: CATSSQGFREKLFF. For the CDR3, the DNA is TGTGCCACCAGTTCCCAGGGTTTCAGGGAAAAACTGTTTTTT.

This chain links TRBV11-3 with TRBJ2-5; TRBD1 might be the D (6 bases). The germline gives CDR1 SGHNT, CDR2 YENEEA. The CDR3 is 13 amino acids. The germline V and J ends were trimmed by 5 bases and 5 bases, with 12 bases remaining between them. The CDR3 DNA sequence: TGTGCCAGCAGCCCAGATCAGGGGGAGACCCAGTACTTC. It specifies CASSPDQGETQYF.

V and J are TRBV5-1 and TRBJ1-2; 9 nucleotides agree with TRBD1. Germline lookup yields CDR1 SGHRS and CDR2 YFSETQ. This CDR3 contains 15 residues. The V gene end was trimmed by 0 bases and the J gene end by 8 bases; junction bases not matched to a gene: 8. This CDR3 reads CASSLVTGGARGYTF. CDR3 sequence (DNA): TGCGCCAGCAGCTTGGTAACAGGGGGCGCGCGGGGCTACACCTTC.

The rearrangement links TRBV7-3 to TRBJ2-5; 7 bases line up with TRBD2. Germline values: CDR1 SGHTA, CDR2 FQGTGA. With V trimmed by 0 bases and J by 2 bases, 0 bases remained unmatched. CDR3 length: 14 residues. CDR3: CASSLTGGQETQYF. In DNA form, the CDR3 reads TGTGCCAGCAGCTTAACGGGAGGGCAAGAGACCCAGTACTTC.

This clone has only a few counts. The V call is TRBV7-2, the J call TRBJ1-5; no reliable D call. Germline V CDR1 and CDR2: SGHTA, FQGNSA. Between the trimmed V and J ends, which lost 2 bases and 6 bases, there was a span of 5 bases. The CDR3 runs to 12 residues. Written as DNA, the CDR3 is TGTGCCAGCAGCTTAAACGGTCAGCCCCAGCATTTT. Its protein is CASSLNGQPQHF.

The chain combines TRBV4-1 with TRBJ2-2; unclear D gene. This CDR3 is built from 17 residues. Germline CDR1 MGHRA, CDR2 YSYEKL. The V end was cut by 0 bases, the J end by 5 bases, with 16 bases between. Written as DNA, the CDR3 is TGCGCCAGCAGCCAAGATGGGATATCCTTCGGGACCGGGGAGCTGTTTTTT. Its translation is CASSQDGISFGTGELFF.

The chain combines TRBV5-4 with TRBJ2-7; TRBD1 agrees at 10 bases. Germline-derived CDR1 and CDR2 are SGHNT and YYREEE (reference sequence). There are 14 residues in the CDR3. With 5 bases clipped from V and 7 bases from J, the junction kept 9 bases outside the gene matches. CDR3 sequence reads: CASSSGQGLLEQYF. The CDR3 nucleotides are TGTGCCAGCAGTTCGGGACAGGGGCTGTTGGAGCAGTACTTC.

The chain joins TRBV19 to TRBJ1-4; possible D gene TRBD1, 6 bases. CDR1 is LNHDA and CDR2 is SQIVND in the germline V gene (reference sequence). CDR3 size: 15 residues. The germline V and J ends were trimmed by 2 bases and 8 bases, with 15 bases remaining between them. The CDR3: CASSILRGLGEKLFF. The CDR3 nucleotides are TGTGCCAGTAGTATACTCAGGGGATTGGGAGAAAAACTGTTTTTT.

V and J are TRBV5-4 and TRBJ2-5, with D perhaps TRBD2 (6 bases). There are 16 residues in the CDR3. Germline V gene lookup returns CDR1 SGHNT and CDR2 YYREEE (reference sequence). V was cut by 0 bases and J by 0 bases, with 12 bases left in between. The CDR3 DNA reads TGTGCCAGCAGCTTGGTTGTAGCGGTGGACCAAGAGACCCAGTACTTC. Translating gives CASSLVVAVDQETQYF.

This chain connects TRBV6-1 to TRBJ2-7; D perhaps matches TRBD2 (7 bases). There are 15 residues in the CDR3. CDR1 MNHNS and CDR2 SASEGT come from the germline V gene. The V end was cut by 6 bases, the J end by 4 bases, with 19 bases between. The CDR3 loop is CASSDRGGGRYEQYF. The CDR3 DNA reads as TGTGCCAGCAGCGACCGAGGGGGGGGGCGATACGAGCAGTACTTC.

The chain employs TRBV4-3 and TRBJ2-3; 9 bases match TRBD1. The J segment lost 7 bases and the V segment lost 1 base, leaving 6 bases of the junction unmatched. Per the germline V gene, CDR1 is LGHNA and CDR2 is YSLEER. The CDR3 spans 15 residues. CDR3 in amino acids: CASSQGGQGTHTQYF. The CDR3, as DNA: TGCGCCAGCAGCCAAGGGGGACAGGGAACCCATACGCAGTATTTT.

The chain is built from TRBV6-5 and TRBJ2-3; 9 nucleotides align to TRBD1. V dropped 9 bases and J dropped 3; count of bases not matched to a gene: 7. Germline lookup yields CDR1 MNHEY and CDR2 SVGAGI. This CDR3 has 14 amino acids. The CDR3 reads CASKPDRGTDTQYF. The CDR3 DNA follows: TGTGCCAGTAAACCGGACAGGGGAACAGATACGCAGTATTTT.

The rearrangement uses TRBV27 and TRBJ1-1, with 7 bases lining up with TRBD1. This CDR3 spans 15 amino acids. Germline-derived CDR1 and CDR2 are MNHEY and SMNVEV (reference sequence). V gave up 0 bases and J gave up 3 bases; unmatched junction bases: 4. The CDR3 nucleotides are TGTGCCAGCAGTTTATCTCCAGGGGGAGACACTGAAGCTTTCTTT. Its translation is CASSLSPGGDTEAFF.

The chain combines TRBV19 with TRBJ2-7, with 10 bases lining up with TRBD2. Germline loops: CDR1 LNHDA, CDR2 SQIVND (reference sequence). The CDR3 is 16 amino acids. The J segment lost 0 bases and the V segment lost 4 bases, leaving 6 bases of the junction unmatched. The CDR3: CASSTLSGRFSYEQYF. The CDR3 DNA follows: TGTGCCAGTAGTACCCTTAGCGGGAGGTTCTCCTACGAGCAGTACTTC.

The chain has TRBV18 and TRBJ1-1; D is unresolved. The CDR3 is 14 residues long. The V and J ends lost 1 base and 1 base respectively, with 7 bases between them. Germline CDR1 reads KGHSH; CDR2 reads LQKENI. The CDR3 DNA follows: TGTGCCAGCTCACCACAACAGCAGAACACTGAAGCTTTCTTT. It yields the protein CASSPQQQNTEAFF.

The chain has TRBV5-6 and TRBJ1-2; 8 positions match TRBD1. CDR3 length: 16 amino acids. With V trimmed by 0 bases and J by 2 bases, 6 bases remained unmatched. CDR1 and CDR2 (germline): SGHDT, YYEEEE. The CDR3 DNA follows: TGTGCCAGCAGCTTGGTAACAGGGGGGATAAACTATGGCTACACCTTC. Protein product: CASSLVTGGINYGYTF. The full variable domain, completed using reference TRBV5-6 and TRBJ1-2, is DAGVTQSPTHLIKTRGQQVTLRCSPKSGHDTVSWYQQALGQGPQFIFQYYEEEERQRGNFPDRFSGHQFPNYSSELNVNALLLGDSALYLCASSLVTGGINYGYTFGSGTRLTVV.

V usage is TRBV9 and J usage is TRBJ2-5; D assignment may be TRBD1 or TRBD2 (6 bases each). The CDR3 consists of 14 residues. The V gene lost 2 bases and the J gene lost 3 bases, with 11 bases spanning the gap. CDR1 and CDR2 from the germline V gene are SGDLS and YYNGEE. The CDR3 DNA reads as TGTGCCAGCAGCGTGGGGGGCGGCAAAGAGACCCAGTACTTC. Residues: CASSVGGGKETQYF.

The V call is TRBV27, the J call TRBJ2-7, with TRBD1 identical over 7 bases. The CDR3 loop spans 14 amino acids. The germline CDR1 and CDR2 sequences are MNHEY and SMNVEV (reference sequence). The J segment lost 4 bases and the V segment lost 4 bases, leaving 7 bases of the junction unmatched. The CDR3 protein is CASSSPGTVYEQYF. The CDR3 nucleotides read TGTGCCAGCAGTTCCCCCGGGACAGTTTACGAGCAGTACTTC.

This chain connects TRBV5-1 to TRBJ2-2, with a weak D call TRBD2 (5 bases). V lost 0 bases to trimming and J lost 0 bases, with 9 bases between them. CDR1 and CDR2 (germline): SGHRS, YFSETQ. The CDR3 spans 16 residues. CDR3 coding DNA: TGCGCCAGCAGCTTGGGCGGGTCTGCGAACACCGGGGAGCTGTTTTTT. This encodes CASSLGGSANTGELFF.

As DNA, the CDR3 is TGCGCCAGCAATCCCTCTTGCTACGAGCAGTACTTC. This translates into CASNPSCYEQYF. J is TRBJ2-7 and V is TRBV10-1; D unresolved. Germline V gene data show CDR1 as WNHNN and CDR2 as SYGVQD (reference sequence). With 7 bases removed from V and 3 bases from J, the gap between germline ends came to 10 bases. This CDR3 comprises 12 residues.

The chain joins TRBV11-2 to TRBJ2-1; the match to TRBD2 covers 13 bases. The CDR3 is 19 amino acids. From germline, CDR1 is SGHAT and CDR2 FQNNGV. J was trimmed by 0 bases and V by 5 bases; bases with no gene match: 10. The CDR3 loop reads CASSLRLAGGRSSYNEQFF. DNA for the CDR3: TGTGCCAGCAGCCTCCGACTAGCGGGAGGACGGAGCTCCTACAATGAGCAGTTCTTC. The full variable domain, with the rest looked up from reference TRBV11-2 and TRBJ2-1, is EAGVAQSPRYKIIEKRQSVAFWCNPISGHATLYWYQQILGQGPKLLIQFQNNGVVDDSQLPKDRFSAERLKGVDSTLKIQPAKLEDSAVYLCASSLRLAGGRSSYNEQFFGPGTRLTVL.

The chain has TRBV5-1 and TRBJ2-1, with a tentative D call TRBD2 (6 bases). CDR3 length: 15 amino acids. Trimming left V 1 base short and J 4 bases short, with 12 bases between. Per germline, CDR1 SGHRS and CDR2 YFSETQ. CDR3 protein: CASSLSQRVYNEQFF. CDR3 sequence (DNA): TGCGCCAGCAGCTTGTCCCAGCGGGTTTACAATGAGCAGTTCTTC.

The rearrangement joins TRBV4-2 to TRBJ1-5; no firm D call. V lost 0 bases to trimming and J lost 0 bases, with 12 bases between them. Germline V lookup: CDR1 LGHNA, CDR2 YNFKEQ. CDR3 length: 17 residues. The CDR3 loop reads CASSQEHGAYSNQPQHF. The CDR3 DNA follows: TGTGCCAGCAGCCAAGAACACGGAGCCTATAGCAATCAGCCCCAGCATTTT.

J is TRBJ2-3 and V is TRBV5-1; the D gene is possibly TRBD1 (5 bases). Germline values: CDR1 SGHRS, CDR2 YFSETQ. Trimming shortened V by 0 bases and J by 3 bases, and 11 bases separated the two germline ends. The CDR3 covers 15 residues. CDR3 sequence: CASSLGQGGTDTQYF. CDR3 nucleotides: TGCGCCAGCAGCTTGGGCCAGGGTGGTACAGATACGCAGTATTTT.

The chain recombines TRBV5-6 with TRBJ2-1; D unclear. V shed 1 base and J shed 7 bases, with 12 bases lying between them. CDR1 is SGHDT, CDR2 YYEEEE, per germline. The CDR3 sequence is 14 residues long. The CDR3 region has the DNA TGTGCCAGCAGCTTGTACGGTGTACAAAATGAGCAGTTCTTC. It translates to CASSLYGVQNEQFF.